Each of the 3 T cell receptor beta chains below was sequenced from the same sample in a study of cytomegalovirus exposure and HLA in healthy donors (dated by TCRdb to the late 2010s). Library prep was done by the immunoSEQ multiplex PCR assay. A mixture of 60 forward primers for TCR Vbeta segments and 13 reverse primers for TCR Jbeta segments was used in the multiplex PCR. Sourced from immuneACCESS, this table was stored by TCRdb with only in-frame sequences that have V and J called. A share of the clones is absent; for the studies checked, an unresolved V gene accounts for under half, and the remainder has no known explanation. Recorded for this sample are about 120,000 clones; roughly a tenth of them occurred a single time. Clones ranked in the top ten supply about 4.6% of the sample. Sequenced input: PBMCs. These receptor sequences come from a woman aged 18 to 35 in good health and CMV-seropositive.

The chain has TRBV19 and TRBJ1-2, with TRBD1 identical over 9 bases. This CDR3 region has 13 residues. Germline V gene sequence: CDR1 LNHDA, CDR2 SQIVND (reference sequence). V trimming: 10 bases; J trimming: 8 bases; junction bases outside the gene matches: 11. The CDR3: CATSMDRGSGYTF. CDR3 nucleotides: TGTGCCACCTCAATGGACAGGGGATCGGGCTACACCTTC.

This clone has a handful of counts. This chain links TRBV30 with TRBJ2-3; TRBD2 matches 8 bases. With 5 bases clipped from V and 6 bases from J, the junction kept 7 bases outside the gene matches. Germline V gene sequence: CDR1 GTSNPN, CDR2 SVGIG (reference sequence). The CDR3 is 13 residues long. The CDR3, as DNA: TGTGCCTGGTTAAGCGGGAGATCGGATACGCAGTATTTT. Encoded protein: CAWLSGRSDTQYF.

V and J are TRBV5-4 and TRBJ2-7; weak D call: TRBD1 (5 bases). The CDR3 runs to 13 residues. Trimming removed 1 base from V and 4 bases from J, with 9 bases in between. Germline V gene sequence: CDR1 SGHNT, CDR2 YYREEE (reference sequence). DNA for the CDR3: TGTGCCAGCAGCTTGCCTGACAGTTACGAGCAGTACTTC. Encoded protein: CASSLPDSYEQYF.